These 21 T cell receptor beta chains were all obtained from the same sample, sequenced in a study of Ad26.COV2.S vaccination and SARS-CoV-2 variants. Treatment meaning: some 19 received Ad26.COV2.S at low or high dose, single or two shots; 5 received placebo; per-sample allocation not given. Vaccine and placebo recipients were sampled on day 63 after the first injection. The repertoire was sequenced with immunoSEQ multiplex PCR; TCRdb's copy has only in-frame clones and lacks some. This table has roughly 700,000 clones, 89% appearing once. The sample was peripheral blood, taken in a trial of Ad26.COV2.S vaccine versus placebo. The receptor source for this set is a person aged 18-60 years who received the Ad26.COV2.S COVID-19 vaccine or a placebo.

The J gene is TRBJ2-1, the V gene TRBV7-2, with 9 bases that match TRBD2. The germline CDR1 and CDR2 sequences are SGHTA and FQGNSA. V shed 5 bases and J 9 bases; nucleotides not matched to a gene: 11. The CDR3 has 15 residues. CDR3 DNA sequence: TGTGCCAGCAGCGCGACTAGCGGAGGCGGCCGTGAGCAGTTCTTC. It specifies CASSATSGGGREQFF. Combining the CDR3 with reference TRBV7-2 and TRBJ2-1 gives the whole variable domain GAGVSQSPSNKVTEKGKDVELRCDPISGHTALYWYRQSLGQGLEFLIYFQGNSAPDKSGLPSDRFSAERTGGSVSTLTIQRTQQEDSAVYLCASSATSGGGREQFFGPGTRLTVL.

This clone is a singleton in its sample. The chain combines TRBV29-1 with TRBJ2-2; 10 bases are shared with TRBD2. Germline V CDR1 and CDR2: SQVTM, ANQGSEA. This CDR3 comprises 18 residues. The J segment lost 1 base and the V segment lost 6 bases, leaving 14 bases of the junction unmatched. In nucleotides, the CDR3 is TGCAGCGTGGCGATTGGTTTTAAGCGGGAGGGGAACACCGGGGAGCTGTTTTTT. Translated, it gives CSVAIGFKREGNTGELFF.

V and J are TRBV18 and TRBJ1-4; perhaps TRBD1 as D (5 bases). Germline V CDR1 and CDR2: KGHSH, LQKENI. This CDR3 comprises 15 residues. V gave up 4 bases and J gave up 0 bases, with 9 bases separating them. The CDR3 bases are TGTGCCAGCTCACGGGGGATTGCAACTAATGAAAAACTGTTTTTT. Encoded protein: CASSRGIATNEKLFF. The variable domain in full, with the rest retrieved from reference TRBV18 and TRBJ1-4, is NAGVMQNPRHLVRRRGQEARLRCSPMKGHSHVYWYRQLPEEGLKFMVYLQKENIIDESGMPKERFSAEFPKEGPSILRIQQVVRGDSAAYFCASSRGIATNEKLFFGSGTQLSVL.

The V gene is TRBV30, the J gene TRBJ1-3; 7 positions agree with TRBD1. CDR1 and CDR2 from the germline V gene are GTSNPN and SVGIG (reference sequence). V shed 1 base and J 5 bases; nucleotides not matched to a gene: 8. The CDR3 is 15 amino acids. CDR3 sequence reads: CAWSEHRGPRNTIYF. In nucleotides, the CDR3 is TGTGCCTGGAGTGAACACAGGGGCCCGAGAAACACCATATATTTT. The full variable domain, rest sourced from reference TRBV30 and TRBJ1-3, is SQTIHQWPATLVQPVGSPLSLECTVEGTSNPNLYWYRQAAGRGLQLLFYSVGIGQISSEVPQNLSASRPQDRQFILSSKKLLLSDSGFYLCAWSEHRGPRNTIYFGEGSWLTVV.

The chain has TRBV7-9 and TRBJ2-1; 10 bases match TRBD2. Germline CDR1 is SEHNR and CDR2 is FQNEAQ (reference sequence). The CDR3 has 15 residues. V was clipped by 2 bases and J by 6 bases; unmatched bases: 4. As DNA, the CDR3 is TGTGCCAGCAGCTTAATGAGCGGGAGGGCCAATGAGCAGTTCTTC. Translation gives CASSLMSGRANEQFF. The full variable domain, completed using reference TRBV7-9 and TRBJ2-1, is DTGVSQNPRHKITKRGQNVTFRCDPISEHNRLYWYRQTLGQGPEFLTYFQNEAQLEKSRLLSDRFSAERPKGSFSTLEIQRTEQGDSAMYLCASSLMSGRANEQFFGPGTRLTVL.

The V call is TRBV9, the J call TRBJ2-2; perhaps TRBD2 as D (6 bases). V dropped 2 bases and J dropped 3 bases, with 11 bases sitting between them. CDR1 is SGDLS and CDR2 is YYNGEE in the germline V gene. This CDR3 spans 15 amino acids. The CDR3 DNA reads as TGTGCCAGCAGCGTTTGGGACTCGTACACCGGGGAGCTGTTTTTT. Protein product: CASSVWDSYTGELFF. Combining the CDR3 with reference TRBV9 and TRBJ2-2 gives the whole variable domain DSGVTQTPKHLITATGQRVTLRCSPRSGDLSVYWYQQSLDQGLQFLIQYYNGEERAKGNILERFSAQQFPDLHSELNLSSLELGDSALYFCASSVWDSYTGELFFGEGSRLTVL.

This clone was detected only a few times. This chain connects TRBV6-5 to TRBJ1-2; possibly TRBD1 for D (6 bases). Germline V gene data show CDR1 as MNHEY and CDR2 as SVGAGI. V lost 5 bases and J 6 bases, leaving 16 bases between the germline ends. The CDR3 sequence is 14 residues long. The CDR3 DNA follows: TGTGCCAGCAGTAAGCTCCGGGACATTCATGGCTACACCTTC. This translates into CASSKLRDIHGYTF.

A single count supports this clone. J is TRBJ1-2 and V is TRBV6-2 or TRBV6-3; D ambiguous. This CDR3 contains 15 residues. V was trimmed by 5 bases and J by 6 bases, leaving 19 bases between them. Per germline, CDR1 MNHEY and CDR2 SVGEGT. The CDR3 reads CASSQPKGQSDGYTF. The DNA for the CDR3 is TGTGCCAGCAGTCAACCCAAAGGGCAGTCGGATGGCTACACCTTC.

This chain uses TRBV4-3 with TRBJ1-4; the D gene is possibly TRBD1 (6 bases). There are 15 residues in the CDR3. CDR1 is LGHNA, CDR2 YSLEER, per germline. V lost 6 bases, J lost 4 bases, and 15 bases lay in between. DNA for the CDR3: TGCGCCAGCAGGTTGGGGGCCACGGGTAATGAAAAACTGTTTTTT. Translated: CASRLGATGNEKLFF.

V is TRBV3-1 (or the pseudogene TRBV3-2) and J is TRBJ1-5, with D perhaps matching TRBD1 (5 bases). Germline V lookup: CDR1 LGHDT, CDR2 YNNKEL (reference sequence). The V and J ends lost 1 base and 9 bases respectively, with 13 bases between them. The CDR3 has 14 amino acids. DNA of the CDR3: TGTGCCAGCAGCCAAGGAGGGCCTCAGGGGCCCCAGCATTTT. Protein product: CASSQGGPQGPQHF.

This chain joins TRBV18 and TRBJ2-7; D ambiguous. V dropped 6 bases and J dropped 7 bases, with 13 bases sitting between them. This CDR3 is 12 amino acids long. Per the germline V gene, CDR1 is KGHSH and CDR2 is LQKENI. CDR3 in DNA: TGTGCCAGCTCTATCACGCCTGGGGAGCAGTACTTC. As protein: CASSITPGEQYF.

The chain employs TRBV9 and TRBJ2-5; D may match TRBD1 or TRBD2 (5 bases each). The CDR3 totals 16 residues. V lost 0 bases, J lost 2 bases, and 14 bases lay in between. Germline V CDR1 and CDR2: SGDLS, YYNGEE. DNA of the CDR3: TGTGCCAGCAGCGTAGGGGGGTCGCCCCCACAAGAGACCCAGTACTTC. As protein: CASSVGGSPPQETQYF.

The chain recombines TRBV6-2 or TRBV6-3 with TRBJ1-5, with 7 positions matching TRBD1. V lost 5 bases, J lost 2 bases, and 12 bases stayed unmatched. The CDR3 runs to 17 residues. Looked up from germline, CDR1 is MNHEY and CDR2 is SVGEGT. The CDR3 is CASSGLFRTGGNQPQHF. DNA for the CDR3: TGTGCCAGCAGTGGATTGTTTAGGACAGGCGGCAATCAGCCCCAGCATTTT.

The V call is TRBV5-6, the J call TRBJ1-1, with D possibly being TRBD1 (6 bases). The CDR3 contains 13 residues. Trimming removed 2 bases from V and 4 bases from J, with 9 bases in between. The germline V gene encodes CDR1 SGHDT and CDR2 YYEEEE. The CDR3 nucleotides are TGTGCCAGCAGCTTCGGGGGCTTCACTGAAGCTTTCTTT. Its protein product is CASSFGGFTEAFF.

The chain recombines TRBV4-2 with TRBJ2-7, with D possibly matching TRBD1 (6 bases). Germline assignment: CDR1 LGHNA and CDR2 YNFKEQ. CDR3 length equals 15 residues. V gave up 0 bases and J gave up 5 bases, with 14 bases separating them. CDR3 DNA sequence: TGTGCCAGCAGCCAAGAATTAGGGACATTCCACGAGCAGTACTTC. Translation: CASSQELGTFHEQYF.

The chain has TRBV18 and TRBJ2-2; D unresolved. V was pared by 1 base and J by 0 bases, with 6 bases between. The germline gives CDR1 KGHSH, CDR2 LQKENI. The CDR3 loop spans 15 amino acids. In nucleotides, the CDR3 is TGTGCCAGCTCACCACTAGCCGCGAACACCGGGGAGCTGTTTTTT. As protein: CASSPLAANTGELFF.

The chain combines TRBV11-2 with TRBJ2-5, with unresolved D. The CDR3 sequence is 13 residues long. The germline V gene encodes CDR1 SGHAT and CDR2 FQNNGV. Trimming took 1 base from V and 3 from J, leaving 6 bases between them. CDR3 nucleotide sequence: TGTGCCAGCAGCTTAGGTGGAAAAGAGACCCAGTACTTC. It yields the protein CASSLGGKETQYF.

CDR3 nucleotides: TGTGCCAGCAGCTTAACTGTAGCCGGGACGGTCTCCTACAATGAGCAGTTCTTC. Translated: CASSLTVAGTVSYNEQFF. The chain joins TRBV7-2 to TRBJ2-1; either TRBD1 or TRBD2 may supply D (5 bases each). Germline values: CDR1 SGHTA, CDR2 FQGNSA. The CDR3 is 18 residues long. Deletions cut 2 bases from V and 0 bases from J, with 17 bases between.

This clone was counted once. The gene calls are TRBV3-1 (or the pseudogene TRBV3-2) and TRBJ1-2; TRBD1 might be the D (6 bases). Trimming stripped 2 bases from V and 7 bases from J, with 14 bases between. CDR3 length: 14 amino acids. The germline gives CDR1 LGHDT, CDR2 YNNKEL (reference sequence). CDR3 nucleotide sequence: TGTGCCAGCAGCCAACCTACAGGGATCCGTGGCTACACCTTC. Its translation is CASSQPTGIRGYTF.

The chain employs TRBV27 and TRBJ1-2; 11 bases align to TRBD1. Trimming took 6 bases from V and 5 from J; bases not matched to a gene: 14. CDR1 MNHEY and CDR2 SMNVEV come from the germline V gene (reference sequence). The CDR3 spans 17 residues. The CDR3 spells CASSRHGTGGSAYGYTF. CDR3 nucleotides: TGTGCCAGCAGCCGCCACGGGACAGGGGGATCGGCATATGGCTACACCTTC.

The genes are TRBV27 and TRBJ2-7; D gene ambiguous. CDR1 is MNHEY and CDR2 is SMNVEV in the germline V gene (reference sequence). The length of the CDR3 is 14 residues. Trimming left V 2 bases short and J 9 bases short, with 17 bases between. As DNA, the CDR3 is TGTGCCAGCAGTTTACGGCCCACGGACCTTGGGCAGTACTTC. This sequence encodes CASSLRPTDLGQYF.